The 19 T cell receptor beta chains in this list originate from one sample, sequenced in a study of CD8 T cells in ankylosing spondylitis. TCRdb called the 5' RACE reads again in MiXCR, with one record for every CDR3 protein. The sample lists around 120,000 distinct CDR3 sequences; approximately 15% were seen once. Sample: blood, either unsorted or a sorted T cell fraction (not recorded which). These receptors all come from a female donor with ankylosing spondylitis or in good health (not recorded which).

This clonotype was counted between two and nine times. This sequence joins TRBV5-1 and TRBJ2-5; maybe TRBD2 (6 bases). Germline CDR1 reads SGHRS; CDR2 reads YFSETQ. Between the trimmed V and J ends, which lost 6 bases and 0 bases, there was a span of 12 bases. CDR3 size: 14 residues. The CDR3 region is CASNLAGNQETQYF. As DNA, the CDR3 is TGCGCCAGCAACCTGGCGGGGAACCAAGAGACCCAGTACTTC.

This clonotype was seen a few times. V is TRBV14 and J is TRBJ2-3; 7 bases map to TRBD2. Germline V gene lookup returns CDR1 SGHDN and CDR2 FVKESK. The CDR3 consists of 12 residues. The trim removed 4 bases at V and 8 bases at J, leaving 3 bases unmatched. CDR3 DNA sequence: TGTGCCAGCAGCCCGAGCGGGGTTACGCAGTATTTT. It encodes CASSPSGVTQYF.

Of note for this clonotype: A much larger clone lies a single base off, so this may be a read error. J is TRBJ1-4 and V is TRBV7-9, with D hard to call. CDR3 size: 15 residues. CDR1 and CDR2 (germline): SEHNR, FQNEAQ (reference sequence). The CDR3 region has the DNA TGTGCCAGCAGGTTAGGAGGGCAGATTAATGAAAAACTGTTTTTT. Its protein is CASRLGGQINEKLFF.

This clonotype was seen only a few times. The chain couples TRBV6-1 to TRBJ2-3; 8 nucleotides line up with TRBD1. This CDR3 spans 14 amino acids. V lost 9 bases, J lost 7 bases, and 12 bases stayed unmatched. Germline lookup yields CDR1 MNHNS and CDR2 SASEGT. The DNA of the CDR3 is TGTGCCAGTTCGCGGACAGGGCCCGAGCATACGCAGTATTTT. Protein: CASSRTGPEHTQYF.

This clonotype showed up just a few times. V gene TRBV7-2 combines with J gene TRBJ2-1; the match to TRBD2 covers 9 bases. V lost 4 bases, J lost 0 bases, and 7 bases stayed unmatched. The germline CDR1 and CDR2 sequences are SGHTA and FQGNSA. CDR3 length: 17 residues. As DNA, the CDR3 is TGTGCCAGCAGCTATAGCGGGGGAGCGGGCTCCTACAATGAGCAGTTCTTC. Its translation is CASSYSGGAGSYNEQFF.

This clonotype showed up many times. The rearrangement links TRBV20-1 to TRBJ2-1, with 9 positions matching TRBD2. Germline CDR1 and CDR2: DFQATT and SNEGSKA (reference sequence). This CDR3 comprises 12 residues. V lost 5 bases to trimming and J lost 7 bases; unmatched junction nucleotides: 3. The CDR3 loop is CSALTSGNEQFF. CDR3 bases: TGCAGTGCTCTAACTAGCGGGAATGAGCAGTTCTTC.

This clonotype was seen at least ten times. V is TRBV29-1 and J is TRBJ2-1; unclear D gene. CDR3 size: 11 residues. Germline values: CDR1 SQVTM, CDR2 ANQGSEA. Trimming cost V 5 bases and J 7 bases, with 9 bases left between them. CDR3 sequence (DNA): TGCAGCGTTAGCCCCCTTAATGAGCAGTTCTTC. Its protein is CSVSPLNEQFF.

This clonotype was recorded a few times. The chain joins TRBV7-2 to TRBJ1-1; possible D gene TRBD1, 5 bases. The germline V gene encodes CDR1 SGHTA and CDR2 FQGNSA. Trimming removed 4 bases from V and 0 bases from J, with 12 bases in between. This CDR3 spans 15 amino acids. DNA for the CDR3: TGTGCCAGCAGCTCTACGGGGGGTTTGAACACTGAAGCTTTCTTT. Protein: CASSSTGGLNTEAFF.

At least ten counts were recorded for this clonotype. The rearrangement links TRBV29-1 to TRBJ2-1; TRBD1 might be the D (6 bases). With 1 base removed from V and 5 bases from J, the gap between germline ends came to 15 bases. The CDR3 is made up of 15 amino acids. Germline V lookup: CDR1 SQVTM, CDR2 ANQGSEA. CDR3 coding DNA: TGCAGCGTTGAAGTACCAACAGGGTCCCACAATGAGCAGTTCTTC. Protein: CSVEVPTGSHNEQFF.

The table lists this clonotype with a few counts. CDR3 sequence (DNA): TGTGCCAGCAGTCCCAGGACCGTCTCTGGGGCCAACGTCCTGACTTTC. Translation: CASSPRTVSGANVLTF. The chain couples TRBV12-3 or TRBV12-4 to TRBJ2-6; no firm D call. The V end was cut by 5 bases, the J end by 0 bases, with 11 bases between. The CDR3 covers 16 residues.

The chain employs TRBV20-1 and TRBJ2-7; D not certain. V was clipped by 0 bases and J by 0 bases, with 9 bases between them. The CDR3 totals 14 residues. The germline V gene has CDR1 DFQATT and CDR2 SNEGSKA (reference sequence). The CDR3 coding sequence is TGCAGTGCTAGAGATGGTGCGGTCTCCTACGAGCAGTACTTC. Residues: CSARDGAVSYEQYF.

Ten or more counts support this clonotype. CDR3 sequence (DNA): TGCGCCAGCAGCCCCCTTCAGGGCCTAAACATTCAGTACTTC. Translating it yields CASSPLQGLNIQYF. V and J are TRBV5-1 and TRBJ2-4, with D perhaps TRBD1 (5 bases). This CDR3 has 14 amino acids. Germline CDR1 and CDR2: SGHRS and YFSETQ. Trimming cost V 4 bases and J 6 bases, with 14 bases left between them.

V usage is TRBV7-9 and J usage is TRBJ2-1; no clear D gene. The germline gives CDR1 SEHNR, CDR2 FQNEAQ (reference sequence). V lost 5 bases and J lost 3, with 17 bases in between. There are 16 residues in the CDR3. The CDR3 sequence: CASSPIQRIGYNEQFF. The CDR3 DNA sequence: TGTGCCAGCAGCCCAATACAAAGGATTGGCTACAATGAGCAGTTCTTC.

This clonotype was seen many times. In DNA form, the CDR3 reads TGTGCCAGCAGCCCCCTGACAGGGGGAAATAGGACCCAGTACTTC. It specifies CASSPLTGGNRTQYF. The chain uses TRBV7-2 and TRBJ2-5, with 9 bases matching TRBD1. Trimming at V came to 5 bases and at J to 7 bases, leaving 11 bases not matched to a gene. The CDR3 is 15 residues long. Germline assignment: CDR1 SGHTA and CDR2 FQGNSA.

The chain combines TRBV7-3 with TRBJ2-1, with a tentative D call TRBD2 (5 bases). Trimming left V 5 bases short and J 9 bases short, with 14 bases between. The CDR3 extends over 13 amino acids. The germline CDR1 and CDR2 sequences are SGHTA and FQGTGA. CDR3 sequence reads: CASSRTLDTEQFF. DNA for the CDR3: TGTGCCAGCAGCCGTACACTAGACACTGAGCAGTTCTTC.

This clonotype was counted many times. The genes are TRBV5-6 and TRBJ1-1, with D hard to call. V lost 0 bases to trimming and J lost 3 bases, with 9 bases between them. The length of the CDR3 is 14 residues. Germline V gives CDR1 SGHDT, CDR2 YYEEEE. The CDR3 loop reads CASSLGSLDTEAFF. The CDR3 DNA sequence: TGTGCCAGCAGCTTGGGATCTCTGGACACTGAAGCTTTCTTT.

A word on this clonotype: Sequence at one end of the junction differs from germline and may be a read error. This chain connects TRBV5-1 to TRBJ2-1; D is ambiguous. The V gene's germline CDR1 is SGHRS and CDR2 YFSETQ. There are 13 residues in the CDR3. The CDR3 reads CASSLAKNRVRIF. The CDR3 bases are TGCGCCAGCAGCTTGGCCAAGAACCGGGTGAGAATCTTC.

This clonotype was recorded many times. The chain is built from TRBV3-1 and TRBJ1-2, with 8 nucleotides matching TRBD1. Germline CDR1 and CDR2: LGHDT and YNNKEL (reference sequence). The J segment lost 5 bases and the V segment lost 2 bases, leaving 1 base of the junction unmatched. CDR3 length equals 13 residues. The CDR3 coding sequence is TGTGCCAGCAGCCAACAGGGGGCGTATGGCTACACCTTC. Translation: CASSQQGAYGYTF.

Comment on this clonotype: With a much larger clone just one base away, this may be a read error. The chain couples TRBV7-9 to TRBJ2-7; TRBD2 matches 8 bases. The CDR3 is made up of 13 amino acids. Germline assignment: CDR1 SEHNR and CDR2 FQNEAQ (reference sequence). This chain's CDR3 is CASSRGGLYEQHF. The CDR3, as DNA: TGTGCCAGCAGCCGGGGGGGCCTCTACGAGCAGCACTTC.